This TCR beta chain emerged from a study of cytomegalovirus exposure and HLA in healthy donors. The study's findings and limits: Later on, an analysis tied over 15,000 TCR beta sequences to HLA alleles at 0.05 false discovery rate. Immune exposure was documented only through CMV serostatus.

The PCR used 60 Vbeta and 13 Jbeta primers. Measured with immunoSEQ multiplex PCR; TCRdb has only the in-frame clones, and not every one. Recorded for this sample: about 170,000 clones. Notes on this clone: Antigen: not known.

This CDR3 has 16 residues. Germline V gives CDR1 SGHDT, CDR2 YYEEEE. The ends lost 1 base at V and 9 bases at J; junction bases unmatched: 12. The sequence was collected from a woman between 18 and 29 years old in good health and CMV-seropositive. This chain connects TRBV5-6 to TRBJ2-5; 10 nucleotides match TRBD2. What was sequenced was PBMCs. CDR3 amino acids: CASSLLAGETREAQYF. The CDR3, as DNA: TGTGCCAGCAGCTTGCTAGCGGGGGAGACTAGAGAAGCCCAGTACTTC.